The present T cell receptor (beta chain) was sequenced within a study of beta chain features in type 1 diabetes. Study-wide results and caveats: The similarity of naive, central memory and Treg TCRB repertoires appeared greater among patients than among healthy donors. In these data, an HLA type influence on TCRB rearrangement remained unresolved. All four CD4+ subsets of Type 1 diabetes patients contained TCRB CDR3s that were moderately but significantly shorter. For cells with high TCR expression, cDNA sequencing could yield over-representation.

Germline CDR1 is SNHLY and CDR2 is FYNNEI. CDR3 length equals 11 residues. The sequenced template was cDNA made from the entire isolated RNA. Naive, central memory and regulatory T cell samples yielded about 4 million reads on average. Sequencing was performed with immunoSEQ multiplex PCR; in TCRdb, only in-frame clones are kept and a portion is missing. The sample lists roughly 340,000 clones, roughly 13% occurring once. This clone was recorded a few times. Its antigen is as yet unknown. Germline is not matched at one junction end, which may reflect a read error. V gene TRBV2 combines with J gene TRBJ1-1, with 7 bases identical to TRBD1. The sample was naive CD4+ T cells from blood. The source of this sequence is a woman aged 18 to 35 with type 1 diabetes. The CDR3 nucleotides are TGTGCCAGCAGTGTAAACAGGGGAAATGGGTTT. Protein sequence: CASSVNRGNGF.